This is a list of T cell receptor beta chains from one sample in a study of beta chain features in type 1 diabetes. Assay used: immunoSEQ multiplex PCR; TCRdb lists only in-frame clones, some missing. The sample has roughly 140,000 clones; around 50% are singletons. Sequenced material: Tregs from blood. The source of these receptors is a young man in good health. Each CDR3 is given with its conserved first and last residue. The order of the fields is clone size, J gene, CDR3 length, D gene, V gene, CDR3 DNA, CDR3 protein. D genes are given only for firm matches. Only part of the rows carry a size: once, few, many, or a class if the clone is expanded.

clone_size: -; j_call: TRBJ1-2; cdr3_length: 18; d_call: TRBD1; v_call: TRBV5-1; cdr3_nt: TGCGCCAGCAGCTTGGAGTGGACAGGGGGCTTGTTTTTGAATGGCTACACCTTC; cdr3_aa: CASSLEWTGGLFLNGYTF
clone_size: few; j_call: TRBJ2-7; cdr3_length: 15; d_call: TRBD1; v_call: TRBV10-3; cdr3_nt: TGTGCCATCAGTGACCTAGACAGGGTTTACGACGAGCAGTACTTC; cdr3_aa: CAISDLDRVYDEQYF
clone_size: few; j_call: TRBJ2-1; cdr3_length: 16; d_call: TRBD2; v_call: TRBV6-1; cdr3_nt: TGTGCCAGCAGTGCCGGATTCGGGGGGGCCTCGTATGAGCAGTTCTTC; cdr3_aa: CASSAGFGGASYEQFF
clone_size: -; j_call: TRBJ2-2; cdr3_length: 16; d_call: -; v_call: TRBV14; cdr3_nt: TGTGCCAGCAGCCCAGGGCGGCCCTTGAACACCGGGGAGCTGTTTTTT; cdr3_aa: CASSPGRPLNTGELFF
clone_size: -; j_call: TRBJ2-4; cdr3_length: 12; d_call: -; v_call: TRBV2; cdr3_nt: TGTGCCAGCAGGGCCGACAGAAACATTCAGTACTTC; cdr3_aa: CASRADRNIQYF
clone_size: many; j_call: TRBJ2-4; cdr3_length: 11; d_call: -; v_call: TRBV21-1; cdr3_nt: TGTGCCAGCAGCAAACGGGACATTCAGTACTTC; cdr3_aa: CASSKRDIQYF
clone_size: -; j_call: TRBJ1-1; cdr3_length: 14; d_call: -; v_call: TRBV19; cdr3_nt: TGTGCCAGTAGTATGGGGGCTTTGCGCACTGAAGCTTTCTTT; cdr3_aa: CASSMGALRTEAFF
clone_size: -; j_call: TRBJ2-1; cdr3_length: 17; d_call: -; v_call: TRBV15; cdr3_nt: TGTGCCACCAGCAGAGATCAAAACCGCCGACTACAATGGGAGCAGTTCTTC; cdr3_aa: CATSRDQNRRLQWEQFF
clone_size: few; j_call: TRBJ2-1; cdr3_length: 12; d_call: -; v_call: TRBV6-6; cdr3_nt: TGTGCCAGCAGCACAACAGGGAATGAGCAGTTCTTC; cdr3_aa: CASSTTGNEQFF
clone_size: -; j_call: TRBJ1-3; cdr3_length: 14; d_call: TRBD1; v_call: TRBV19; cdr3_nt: TGTGCCAGTAGTCCGACGACAGGGGCGAACACCATATATTTT; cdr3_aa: CASSPTTGANTIYF
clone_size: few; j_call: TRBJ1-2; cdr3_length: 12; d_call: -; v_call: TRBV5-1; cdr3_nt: TGCGCCAGCCGGACAGCTAACTATGGCTACACCTTC; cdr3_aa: CASRTANYGYTF
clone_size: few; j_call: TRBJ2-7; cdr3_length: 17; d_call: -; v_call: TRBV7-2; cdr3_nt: TGTGCCAGCAGCTTATGGGGGGACCCAGTAATTAATTACGAGCAGTACTTC; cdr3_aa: CASSLWGDPVINYEQYF
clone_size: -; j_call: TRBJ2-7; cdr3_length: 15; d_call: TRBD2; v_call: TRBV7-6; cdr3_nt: TGTGCCAGCAGCGCCCCTAGCGGGAGGTCGAACGAGCAGTACTTC; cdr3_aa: CASSAPSGRSNEQYF
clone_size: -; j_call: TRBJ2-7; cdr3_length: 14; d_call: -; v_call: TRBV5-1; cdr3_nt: TGCGCCAGCAGCACCACTAACACAGGGTACGAGCAGTACTTC; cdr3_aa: CASSTTNTGYEQYF
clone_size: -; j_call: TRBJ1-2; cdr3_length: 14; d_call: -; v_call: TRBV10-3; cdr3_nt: TGTGCCATCAGTGGGCAGGCCGCTAACTATGGCTACACCTTC; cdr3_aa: CAISGQAANYGYTF
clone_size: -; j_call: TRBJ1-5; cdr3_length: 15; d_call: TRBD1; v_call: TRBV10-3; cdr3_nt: TGTGCCATCAGTGGACAGGGGCGAGGCAATCAGCCCCAGCATTTT; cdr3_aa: CAISGQGRGNQPQHF
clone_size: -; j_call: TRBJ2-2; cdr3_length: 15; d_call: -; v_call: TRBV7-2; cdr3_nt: TGTGCCAGCAGCCAACAGGCTGGGAACACCGGGGAGCTGTTTTTT; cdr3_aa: CASSQQAGNTGELFF
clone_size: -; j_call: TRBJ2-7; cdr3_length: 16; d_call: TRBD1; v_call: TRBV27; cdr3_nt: TGTGCCAGCAGTTCCATCCCGGGACAGAGGTCCTACGAGCAGTACTTC; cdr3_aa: CASSSIPGQRSYEQYF
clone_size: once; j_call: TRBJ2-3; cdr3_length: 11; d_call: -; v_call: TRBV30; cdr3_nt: TGTGCCTGCGGAGATCGAAATACGCAGTATTTT; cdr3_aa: CACGDRNTQYF
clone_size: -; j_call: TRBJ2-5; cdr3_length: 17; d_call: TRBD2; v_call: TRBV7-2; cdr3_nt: TGTGCCAGCAGCTTATGGTGGCCAGCGGGGGGGTGGGAGACCCAGTACTTC; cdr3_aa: CASSLWWPAGGWETQYF
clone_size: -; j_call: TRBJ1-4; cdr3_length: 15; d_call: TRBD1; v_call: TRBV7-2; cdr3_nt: TGTGCCAGCAGCTTACTGGGACAGCCGAATGAAAAACTGTTTTTT; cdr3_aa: CASSLLGQPNEKLFF
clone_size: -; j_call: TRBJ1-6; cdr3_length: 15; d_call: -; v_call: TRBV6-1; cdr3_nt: TGTGCCAGCAGTGATTCGCGGCCGTATAATTCACCCCTCCACTTT; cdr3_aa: CASSDSRPYNSPLHF
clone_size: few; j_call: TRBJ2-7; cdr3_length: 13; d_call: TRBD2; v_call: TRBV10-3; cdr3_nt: TGTGCCATCAGGGCTAGCGGGGGCTACGAGCAGTACTTC; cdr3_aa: CAIRASGGYEQYF
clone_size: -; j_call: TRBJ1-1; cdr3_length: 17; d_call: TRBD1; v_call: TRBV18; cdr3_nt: TGTGCCAGCTCACCGCGGACAGGACAAGGAAAGAACACTGAAGCTTTCTTT; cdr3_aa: CASSPRTGQGKNTEAFF
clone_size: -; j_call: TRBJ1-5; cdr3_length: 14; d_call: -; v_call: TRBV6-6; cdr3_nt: TGTGCCAGCAGCAAAGCCAGGGTCTCCCAGCCCCAGCATTTT; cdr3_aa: CASSKARVSQPQHF
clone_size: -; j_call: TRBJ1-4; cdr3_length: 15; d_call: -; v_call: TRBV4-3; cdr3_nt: TGCGCCAGCAGCCAAGAAGGTCGGAGTAATGAAAAACTGTTTTTT; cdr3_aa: CASSQEGRSNEKLFF
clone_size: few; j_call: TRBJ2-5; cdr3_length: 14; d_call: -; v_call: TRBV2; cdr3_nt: TGTGCCAGCAAGGGGATCGGGAAACAGGGGACCCAGTACTTC; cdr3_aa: CASKGIGKQGTQYF
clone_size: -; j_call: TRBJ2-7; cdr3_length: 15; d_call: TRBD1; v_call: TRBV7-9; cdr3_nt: TGTGCCAGCAGCTTACAGGGACAGGGGTGGGACGAGCAGTACTTC; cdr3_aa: CASSLQGQGWDEQYF
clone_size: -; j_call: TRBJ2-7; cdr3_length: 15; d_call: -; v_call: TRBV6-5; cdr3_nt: TGTGCCAGCAGTTACTCGAATACAGCCTCCTACGAGCAGTACTTC; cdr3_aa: CASSYSNTASYEQYF
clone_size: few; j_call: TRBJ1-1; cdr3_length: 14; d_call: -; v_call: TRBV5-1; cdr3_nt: TGCGCCAGCAGCTTTGACAGCCGGAGCGTTAAAGCTTTCTTT; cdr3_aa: CASSFDSRSVKAFF
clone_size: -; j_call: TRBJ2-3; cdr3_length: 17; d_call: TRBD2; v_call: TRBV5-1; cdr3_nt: TGCGCCAGCAGCTTGGTTAGCGGGGGGGCCGGAGCAGATACGCAGTATTTT; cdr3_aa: CASSLVSGGAGADTQYF
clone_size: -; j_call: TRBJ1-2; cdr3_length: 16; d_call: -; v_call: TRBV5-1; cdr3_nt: TGCGCCAGCAGCACAGGGACACCTAAAGACTTCTATGGCTACACCTTC; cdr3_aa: CASSTGTPKDFYGYTF
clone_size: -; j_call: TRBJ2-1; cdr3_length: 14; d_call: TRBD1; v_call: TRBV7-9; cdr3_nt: TGTGCCAGCAGGGGACAGAGAAGTAACAATGAGCAGTTCTTC; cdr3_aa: CASRGQRSNNEQFF
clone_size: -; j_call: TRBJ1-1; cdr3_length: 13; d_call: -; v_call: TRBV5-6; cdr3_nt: TGTGCCAGCAGCTTGGTCGTGAACACTGAAGCTTTCTTT; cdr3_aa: CASSLVVNTEAFF
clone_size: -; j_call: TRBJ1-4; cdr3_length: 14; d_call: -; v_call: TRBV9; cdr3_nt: TGTGCCAGCAGCCCAGGGGCAACTAATGAAAAACTGTTTTTT; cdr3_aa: CASSPGATNEKLFF
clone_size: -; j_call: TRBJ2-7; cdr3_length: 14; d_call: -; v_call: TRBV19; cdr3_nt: TGTGCCAGTAGTATAGGTGGAGGTTCCTACGAGCAGTACTTC; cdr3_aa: CASSIGGGSYEQYF
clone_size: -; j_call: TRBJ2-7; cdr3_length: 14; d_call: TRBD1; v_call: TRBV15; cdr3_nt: TGTGCCACCAGGATTAGACAGGGGGCCTACGAGCAGTACTTC; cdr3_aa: CATRIRQGAYEQYF
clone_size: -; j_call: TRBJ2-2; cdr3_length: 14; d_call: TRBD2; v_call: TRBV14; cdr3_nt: TGTGCCAGCACGCGTAGCGGGAGTCCCGGGGAGCTGTTTTTT; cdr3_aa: CASTRSGSPGELFF
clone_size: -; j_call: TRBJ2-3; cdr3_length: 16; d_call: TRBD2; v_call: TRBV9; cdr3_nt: TGTGCCAGCAGCCCCAGAGGGGCGGGGGGCACAGATACGCAGTATTTT; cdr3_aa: CASSPRGAGGTDTQYF
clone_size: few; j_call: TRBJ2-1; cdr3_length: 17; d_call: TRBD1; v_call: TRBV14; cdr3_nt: TGTGCCAGCAGCCAGTGGGCCGGGACAGGGAGCTACAATGAGCAGTTCTTC; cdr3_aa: CASSQWAGTGSYNEQFF
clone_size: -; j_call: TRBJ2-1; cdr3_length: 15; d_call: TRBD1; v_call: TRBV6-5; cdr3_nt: TGTGCCAGCAGTTTTAGGGACAGGGCATCGTATGAGCAGTTCTTC; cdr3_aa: CASSFRDRASYEQFF
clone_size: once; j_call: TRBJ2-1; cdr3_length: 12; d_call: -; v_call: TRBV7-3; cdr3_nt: TGTGCCAGCAGCACACTAGCCGGGGAGCAGTTCTTC; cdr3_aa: CASSTLAGEQFF
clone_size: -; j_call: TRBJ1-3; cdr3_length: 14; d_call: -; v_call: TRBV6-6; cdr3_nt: TGTGCCAGCAGTTACTCGCGGGGTAGAAACACCATATATTTT; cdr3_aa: CASSYSRGRNTIYF
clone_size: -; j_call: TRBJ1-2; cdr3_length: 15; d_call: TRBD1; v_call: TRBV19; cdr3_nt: TGTGCCAGTAGTACTGGAACAGACAGGGGGAATGGCTACACCTTC; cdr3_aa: CASSTGTDRGNGYTF
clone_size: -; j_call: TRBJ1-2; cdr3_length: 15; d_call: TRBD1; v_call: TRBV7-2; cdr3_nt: TGTGCCAGCAGCTTCCGACCTGACAGGGTCTATGGCTACACCTTC; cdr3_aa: CASSFRPDRVYGYTF
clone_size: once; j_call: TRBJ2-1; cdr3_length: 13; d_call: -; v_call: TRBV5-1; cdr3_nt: TGCGCCAGCAGCTTGGGTAGCGGCAATGAGCAGTTCTTC; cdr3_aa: CASSLGSGNEQFF
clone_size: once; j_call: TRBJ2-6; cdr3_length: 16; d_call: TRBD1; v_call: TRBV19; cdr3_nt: TGTGCCAGTTCGGACAGGGGTTACACTGGGGCCAACGTCCTGACTTTC; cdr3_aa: CASSDRGYTGANVLTF
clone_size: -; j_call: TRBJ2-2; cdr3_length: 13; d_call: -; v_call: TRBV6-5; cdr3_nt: TGTGCCAGCCGGGGGACCAACACCGGGGAGCTGTTTTTT; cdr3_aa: CASRGTNTGELFF
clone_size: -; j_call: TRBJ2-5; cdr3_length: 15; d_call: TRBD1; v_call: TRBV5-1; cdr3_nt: TGCGCCAGCGGCTTTTCGGACAGGGACGAGGAGACCCAGTACTTC; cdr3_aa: CASGFSDRDEETQYF
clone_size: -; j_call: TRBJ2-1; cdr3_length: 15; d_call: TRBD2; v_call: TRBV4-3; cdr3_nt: TGCGCCAGCAGCAAGGGAGCGGGGGGGTACAATGAGCAGTTCTTC; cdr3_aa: CASSKGAGGYNEQFF
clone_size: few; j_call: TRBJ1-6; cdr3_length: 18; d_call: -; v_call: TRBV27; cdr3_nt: TGTGCCAGCAGTTTATGGTCCGGACCCGACAGGTCTAATTCACCCCTCCACTTT; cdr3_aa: CASSLWSGPDRSNSPLHF
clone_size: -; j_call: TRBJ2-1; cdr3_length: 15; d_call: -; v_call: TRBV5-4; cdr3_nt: TGTGCCAGCAGCCCAACAGGTTTTTCCTACAATGAGCAGTTCTTC; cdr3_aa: CASSPTGFSYNEQFF
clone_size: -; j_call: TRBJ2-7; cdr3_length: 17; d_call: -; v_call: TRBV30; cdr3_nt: TGTGCCTGGAGCTATATCTTCGGACAGTATAGCTCCTACGAGCAGTACTTC; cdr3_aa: CAWSYIFGQYSSYEQYF
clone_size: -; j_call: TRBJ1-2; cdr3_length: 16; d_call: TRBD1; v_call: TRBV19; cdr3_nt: TGTGCCAGTAAAAGGTCGTCGACAGGGACTTACTATGGCTACACCTTC; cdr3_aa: CASKRSSTGTYYGYTF
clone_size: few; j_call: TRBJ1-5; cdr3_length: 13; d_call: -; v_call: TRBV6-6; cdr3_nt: TGTGCCAGCAGTTACTCGCCCTACGGGGCCCAGCATTTT; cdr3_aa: CASSYSPYGAQHF
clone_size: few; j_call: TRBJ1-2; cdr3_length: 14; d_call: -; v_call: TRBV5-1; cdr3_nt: TGCGCCAGCAGCGGGCGTTCGGGAGACTATGGCTACACCTTC; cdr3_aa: CASSGRSGDYGYTF
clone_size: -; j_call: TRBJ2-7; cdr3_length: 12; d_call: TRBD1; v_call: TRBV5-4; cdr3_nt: TGTGCCAGCAGCCGGGACAGCTACGAGCAGTACTTC; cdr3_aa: CASSRDSYEQYF
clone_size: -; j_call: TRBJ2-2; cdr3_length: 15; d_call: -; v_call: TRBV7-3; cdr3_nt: TGTGCCAGCAGCCTAGGCCCGGGGAACACCGGGGAGCTGTTTTTT; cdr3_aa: CASSLGPGNTGELFF
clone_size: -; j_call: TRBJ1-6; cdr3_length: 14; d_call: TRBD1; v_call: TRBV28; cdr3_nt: TGTGCCAGCAGCGCGGGACAGGGAAATTCACCCCTCCACTTT; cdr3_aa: CASSAGQGNSPLHF
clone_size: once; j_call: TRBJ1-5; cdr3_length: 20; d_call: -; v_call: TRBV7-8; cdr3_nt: TGTGCCAGCAGCCTAAGATCCACGAATAAAATCTCGATTAGCAATCAGCCCCAGCATTTT; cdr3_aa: CASSLRSTNKISISNQPQHF